The 20 T cell receptor beta chains below all came from one sample that was sequenced in a study of graft-versus-host responses after intestinal transplantation. Their target antigens are unknown. Profiling relied on immunoSEQ multiplex PCR, and the TCRdb table lists in-frame clones only, not all of them. The repertoire holds about 100,000 clones, more than 75% seen once, with around 0.86% in the top ten. The source was unstimulated CD4+ T cells sorted from spleen or lymph node cells, collected before transplant. These TCRs come from a human donor who was the organ donor for an intestinal transplant.

The chain couples TRBV10-3 to TRBJ2-5, with a tentative D call TRBD1 (6 bases). CDR3 length: 15 amino acids. In germline, CDR1 is ENHRY, CDR2 SYGVKD. V was clipped by 3 bases and J by 1 base, with 12 bases between them. The CDR3 reads CAISDSWTVQETQYF. In DNA form, the CDR3 reads TGTGCCATCAGTGACTCTTGGACAGTCCAAGAGACCCAGTACTTC.

The rearrangement uses TRBV6-1 and TRBJ2-5; 8 nucleotides match TRBD2. The CDR3 covers 15 residues. The trim removed 11 bases at V and 5 bases at J, leaving 16 bases unmatched. Germline loops: CDR1 MNHNS, CDR2 SASEGT. The CDR3 sequence: CAATASGGRSETQYF. CDR3 coding DNA: TGTGCCGCAACGGCATCGGGGGGGCGGTCGGAGACCCAGTACTTC.

The rearrangement links TRBV5-6 to TRBJ2-2; D tentatively fits TRBD1 or TRBD2 (6 bases each). V dropped 4 bases and J dropped 1 base, with 8 bases sitting between them. This CDR3 spans 14 amino acids. CDR1 SGHDT and CDR2 YYEEEE come from the germline V gene. CDR3: CASSGGGNTGELFF. The CDR3 bases are TGTGCCAGCAGCGGAGGGGGGAACACCGGGGAGCTGTTTTTT.

The rearrangement joins TRBV4-2 to TRBJ2-3, with D possibly TRBD1 on 5 matching bases. V lost 1 base to trimming and J lost 0 bases, with 14 bases between them. Germline V gene sequence: CDR1 LGHNA, CDR2 YNFKEQ. This CDR3 region has 17 residues. The CDR3 protein is CASSQGWGESSTDTQYF. The CDR3 DNA reads TGTGCCAGCAGCCAAGGGTGGGGCGAGTCTAGCACAGATACGCAGTATTTT.

This chain uses TRBV28 with TRBJ2-7; possibly TRBD2 for D (7 bases). The germline V and J ends were trimmed by 5 bases and 3 bases, with 17 bases remaining between them. CDR3 length equals 15 residues. Germline loops: CDR1 MDHEN, CDR2 SYDVKM. CDR3 coding DNA: TGTGCCAGCAGTCCCCCCCCCGGGGGGCGCTACGAGCAGTACTTC. Protein product: CASSPPPGGRYEQYF.

The DNA for the CDR3 is TGTGCCAGCAGCACATTACAGGGGACTGAAGCTTTCTTT. It specifies CASSTLQGTEAFF. This chain joins TRBV9 and TRBJ1-1; 7 bases line up with TRBD1. The germline CDR1 and CDR2 sequences are SGDLS and YYNGEE. The junction had 5 bases not matched to a gene; V was cut back by 4 bases and J by 5 bases. This CDR3 comprises 13 residues.

The gene calls are TRBV6-6 and TRBJ2-2, with 7 bases that match TRBD2. This CDR3 region has 16 residues. V lost 6 bases, J lost 7 bases, and 14 bases stayed unmatched. The V gene's germline CDR1 is MNHNY and CDR2 SVGAGI (reference sequence). CDR3 nucleotides: TGTGCCAGCAGGCAAAATTGGGGGGGGAAGAGCGGGGAGCTGTTTTTT. This codes for CASRQNWGGKSGELFF.

This clone was seen a single time. The V gene is TRBV6-1, the J gene TRBJ1-5; D ambiguous. The CDR3 covers 15 residues. The V and J ends lost 1 base and 0 bases respectively, with 7 bases between them. In germline, CDR1 is MNHNS, CDR2 SASEGT. CDR3 protein: CASSEGPYSNQPQHF. The CDR3 DNA reads as TGTGCCAGCAGTGAAGGCCCTTATAGCAATCAGCCCCAGCATTTT.

This clone showed up just once. This rearrangement joins TRBV4-1 to TRBJ1-6; TRBD1 might be the D (5 bases). The germline V gene has CDR1 MGHRA and CDR2 YSYEKL. This CDR3 contains 14 residues. The V end was cut by 0 bases, the J end by 10 bases, with 10 bases between. The CDR3 here is CASSQDRVGSPLHF. In DNA form, the CDR3 reads TGCGCCAGCAGCCAAGACAGGGTAGGCTCACCCCTCCACTTT.

The V and J genes are TRBV11-2 and TRBJ1-3; D not resolved. Germline-derived CDR1 and CDR2 are SGHAT and FQNNGV. The germline V and J ends were trimmed by 2 bases and 4 bases, with 18 bases remaining between them. The CDR3 is made up of 17 amino acids. The CDR3 protein is CASSLSSMGFRGNTIYF. The DNA for the CDR3 is TGTGCCAGCAGCTTAAGTTCGATGGGTTTTCGAGGAAACACCATATATTTT.

The chain employs TRBV28 and TRBJ1-2; D gene ambiguous. CDR1 and CDR2 (germline): MDHEN, SYDVKM. The V gene lost 6 bases and the J gene lost 8 bases, with 7 bases spanning the gap. There are 10 residues in the CDR3. The CDR3 region is CASSSRGYTF. CDR3 in DNA: TGTGCCAGCAGCTCGCGGGGCTACACCTTC.

The V and J genes are TRBV10-1 and TRBJ2-3, with D tentatively TRBD2 (5 bases). The germline gives CDR1 WNHNN, CDR2 SYGVQD (reference sequence). V lost 8 bases and J 0 bases, leaving 9 bases between the germline ends. The length of the CDR3 is 13 residues. The DNA for the CDR3 is TGCGCCAGCGGCGGGCGTAGCACAGATACGCAGTATTTT. Protein sequence: CASGGRSTDTQYF.

This chain uses TRBV6-1 with TRBJ1-2; maybe TRBD1 (6 bases). CDR3 size: 14 residues. The ends were cut back, 7 bases at V and 4 bases at J, with 16 bases in the middle. CDR1 and CDR2 (germline): MNHNS, SASEGT. The CDR3: CASNPPGELYGYTF. The CDR3 DNA follows: TGTGCCAGCAATCCTCCAGGGGAACTCTATGGCTACACCTTC.

This clone appeared a single time. The chain is built from TRBV5-6 and TRBJ1-2; maybe TRBD1 (5 bases). Trimming cost V 0 bases and J 4 bases, with 10 bases left between them. Germline V CDR1 and CDR2: SGHDT, YYEEEE. This CDR3 contains 14 residues. CDR3 DNA: TGTGCCAGCAGCTTGGCACAGGCGATCTATGGCTACACCTTC. It yields the protein CASSLAQAIYGYTF.

The chain has TRBV25-1 and TRBJ2-7; D gene unclear. V was clipped by 3 bases and J by 2 bases, with 5 bases between them. The germline gives CDR1 MGHDK, CDR2 SYGVNS. The CDR3 spans 12 residues. The CDR3 protein is CASSDVTYEQYF. For the CDR3, the DNA is TGTGCCAGCAGTGATGTTACCTACGAGCAGTACTTC.

The chain recombines TRBV9 with TRBJ2-3, with TRBD2 identical over 8 bases. CDR3 size: 17 residues. Germline lookup yields CDR1 SGDLS and CDR2 YYNGEE. The V segment lost 0 bases and the J segment 2 bases; nucleotides outside the gene matches: 8. CDR3 sequence (DNA): TGTGCCAGCAGCGTAGCCTTGGGGCGGGGGGCCACAGATACGCAGTATTTT. It codes for CASSVALGRGATDTQYF.

This sequence joins TRBV5-1 and TRBJ2-3; D is ambiguous. The CDR3 covers 16 residues. Germline loops: CDR1 SGHRS, CDR2 YFSETQ. V lost 3 bases, J lost 3 bases, and 17 bases lay in between. CDR3 in amino acids: CASSSLTAQKTDTQYF. The CDR3 DNA reads TGCGCCAGCAGCTCCTTGACGGCGCAGAAGACAGATACGCAGTATTTT.

The J gene is TRBJ1-1, the V gene TRBV4-1; D is possibly TRBD1 (5 bases). Germline V gives CDR1 MGHRA, CDR2 YSYEKL. CDR3 length equals 15 residues. With 0 bases removed from V and 1 base from J, the gap between germline ends came to 9 bases. The DNA of the CDR3 is TGCGCCAGCAGCCAAGAATGGGGCCAGAACACTGAAGCTTTCTTT. It yields the protein CASSQEWGQNTEAFF.

Only a few counts were recorded for this clone. The chain carries TRBV16 and TRBJ1-1; D call uncertain. The CDR3 runs to 14 residues. Germline values: CDR1 KGHSY, CDR2 FQNENV. With 0 bases removed from V and 0 bases from J, the gap between germline ends came to 5 bases. Written as DNA, the CDR3 is TGTGCCAGCAGCCAATCCACGCTGAACACTGAAGCTTTCTTT. Protein: CASSQSTLNTEAFF.

The gene calls are TRBV5-4 and TRBJ2-1, with TRBD2 identical over 8 bases. Unmatched junction bases numbered 1, after V lost 2 bases and J lost 3 bases. This CDR3 contains 14 residues. Germline values: CDR1 SGHNT, CDR2 YYREEE (reference sequence). CDR3 amino acids: CASSFGTSYNEQFF. The CDR3 region has the DNA TGTGCCAGCAGCTTTGGGACTAGCTACAATGAGCAGTTCTTC. Full variable domain (missing parts from reference TRBV5-4 and TRBJ2-1): ETGVTQSPTHLIKTRGQQVTLRCSSQSGHNTVSWYQQALGQGPQFIFQYYREEENGRGNFPPRFSGLQFPNYSSELNVNALELDDSALYLCASSFGTSYNEQFFGPGTRLTVL.